This is a list of T cell receptor beta chains from one sample in a study of technical replicates of blood from a handful of donors. The repertoire was sequenced with immunoSEQ multiplex PCR; TCRdb's copy has only in-frame clones and lacks some. This table holds fewer than 100,000 clones, about 97% found once. What was sequenced was T cells isolated from PBMCs. Receptor source: a human donor in good health. Each CDR3 is given with its conserved first and last residue. Fields, in order: CDR3 DNA, CDR3 protein, clone size, CDR3 length, V gene, J gene, D gene. D genes are given only for firm matches. Expanded clones get a size class; other rows say once, few or many, or leave the size out.

TGCGCCAGCAGCTTGCGGGGCAATCAGCCCCAGCATTTT	CASSLRGNQPQHF	NA	13	TRBV5-1	TRBJ1-5	NA
TGTGCCAGCTCACCGACAGGTATGAGGTCGTCTGAAGCTTTCTTT	CASSPTGMRSSEAFF	NA	15	TRBV18	TRBJ1-1	NA
TGTGCCAGCAGCACCGGGGTGGGGAACGAGCAGTACTTC	CASSTGVGNEQYF	once	13	TRBV28	TRBJ2-7	NA
TGTGCCAGCAGCTTACACCGGGACTACGAGCAGTACTTC	CASSLHRDYEQYF	NA	13	TRBV11-2	TRBJ2-7	NA
TGTGCCAGCAGCTACAGGGTGCAGGTAGCTGGCTACACCTTC	CASSYRVQVAGYTF	NA	14	TRBV7-8	TRBJ1-2	NA
TGCGCCAGCAGCTTCACGACAGGACGAGGTAACACTGAAGCTTTCTTT	CASSFTTGRGNTEAFF	NA	16	TRBV5-1	TRBJ1-1	NA
TGCGCCAGCAGCTTGGTTGGGGACACCATAAACACCATATATTTT	CASSLVGDTINTIYF	NA	15	TRBV5-1	TRBJ1-3	NA
TGTGCCAGCAGCTTAGCGCCGGGGGCAGATACGCAGTATTTT	CASSLAPGADTQYF	NA	14	TRBV7-6	TRBJ2-3	NA
TGTGCCAGCAGAGAGAAAGGGACAGGGGGCACTGAAGCTTTCTTT	CASREKGTGGTEAFF	NA	15	TRBV6-1	TRBJ1-1	TRBD1
TGTGCCAGTAGTTCACAGGGGGGAACGAACACCGGGGAGCTGTTTTTT	CASSSQGGTNTGELFF	NA	16	TRBV19	TRBJ2-2	TRBD1
TGTGCCACCAGCGACCGACTAGCGGGACTCACAGATACGCAGTATTTT	CATSDRLAGLTDTQYF	NA	16	TRBV15	TRBJ2-3	TRBD2
TGCGCCAGCAGTGGATCCAGGGGCAATCAGCCCCAGCATTTT	CASSGSRGNQPQHF	NA	14	TRBV10-2	TRBJ1-5	NA
TGTGCCAGCAGTCCACTAGCGGGAAAGTCCTACGAGCAGTACTTC	CASSPLAGKSYEQYF	NA	15	TRBV6-1	TRBJ2-7	TRBD2
TGTGCCAGCTCACCCTCGGGGCTAGCGGTGAGCTCCTACGAGCAGTACTTC	CASSPSGLAVSSYEQYF	NA	17	TRBV18	TRBJ2-7	TRBD2
TGCGCCAGCAGTGAATCCGGGTTGGTTCAGCCCCAGCATTTT	CASSESGLVQPQHF	NA	14	TRBV10-2	TRBJ1-5	NA
TGTGCCAGCATGGATTGGCGGGTGAACACTGAAGCTTTCTTT	CASMDWRVNTEAFF	NA	14	TRBV11-2	TRBJ1-1	NA
TGTGCCAGTCGACAGGGCGTCTCTGGGGCCAACGTCCTGACTTTC	CASRQGVSGANVLTF	NA	15	TRBV7-2	TRBJ2-6	TRBD1
TGTGCCAGCAGCTCTTGGACAGGGAGCTCCTACGAGCAGTACTTC	CASSSWTGSSYEQYF	NA	15	TRBV11-3	TRBJ2-7	TRBD1
TGTGCCTCCCAGTCCCGAAACACCATATATTTT	CASQSRNTIYF	NA	11	TRBV6-1	TRBJ1-3	NA
TGCGCCAGCAGCCAAGGGACTAGCGGGGGACCCCAAGAGACCCAGTACTTC	CASSQGTSGGPQETQYF	once	17	TRBV4-1	TRBJ2-5	TRBD2
TGTGCCAGCTCCTCACAGGGAAACCATCAGCCCCAGCATTTT	CASSSQGNHQPQHF	NA	14	TRBV2	TRBJ1-5	NA
TGTGCCAGCAGCTCCAGGGTAGGGGTTGCAGATACGCAGTATTTT	CASSSRVGVADTQYF	NA	15	TRBV13	TRBJ2-3	NA
TGCGCCAGCAGTGAGTCCTTTATAGATCTAGCCAAAAACATTCAGTACTTC	CASSESFIDLAKNIQYF	once	17	TRBV10-2	TRBJ2-4	NA
TGCAGCGTTGAAGAAATAGTTGGGCCCAATGAAGCTTTCTTT	CSVEEIVGPNEAFF	NA	14	TRBV29-1	TRBJ1-1	NA
TGTGCCAGCAGTGACCTAGCGACCCTTCTGCACTTC	CASSDLATLLHF	NA	12	TRBV2	TRBJ2-7	NA
TGTGCCAGCAGTACCCCAGCGGGGGGGCTCCAAAATGAGCAGTTCTTC	CASSTPAGGLQNEQFF	NA	16	TRBV2	TRBJ2-1	TRBD2
TGTGCCAGCAGCGTCCAGGGTTTTACTGGAAACACCATATATTTT	CASSVQGFTGNTIYF	NA	15	TRBV28	TRBJ1-3	NA
TGTGCCAGCAGTTTAGGGGGACAGCAAGAGACCCAGTACTTC	CASSLGGQQETQYF	NA	14	TRBV28	TRBJ2-5	TRBD1
TGTGCCTGGAGTCTAACTCAGGGGGCCGAACAGCCCCAGCATTTT	CAWSLTQGAEQPQHF	NA	15	TRBV30	TRBJ1-5	TRBD1
TGTGCCAGCAGCTCGAACCTAGCGGGGGGGGCCACTGGGGCCAACGTCCTGACTTTC	CASSSNLAGGATGANVLTF	NA	19	TRBV5-4	TRBJ2-6	TRBD2
TGCGCCAGCACCCCTACTCCGACAGGGTTGAACACTGAAGCTTTCTTT	CASTPTPTGLNTEAFF	NA	16	TRBV5-1	TRBJ1-1	TRBD1
TGCAGCGCCAAACAGGGATTGGGCACTGAAGCTTTCTTT	CSAKQGLGTEAFF	NA	13	TRBV29-1	TRBJ1-1	NA